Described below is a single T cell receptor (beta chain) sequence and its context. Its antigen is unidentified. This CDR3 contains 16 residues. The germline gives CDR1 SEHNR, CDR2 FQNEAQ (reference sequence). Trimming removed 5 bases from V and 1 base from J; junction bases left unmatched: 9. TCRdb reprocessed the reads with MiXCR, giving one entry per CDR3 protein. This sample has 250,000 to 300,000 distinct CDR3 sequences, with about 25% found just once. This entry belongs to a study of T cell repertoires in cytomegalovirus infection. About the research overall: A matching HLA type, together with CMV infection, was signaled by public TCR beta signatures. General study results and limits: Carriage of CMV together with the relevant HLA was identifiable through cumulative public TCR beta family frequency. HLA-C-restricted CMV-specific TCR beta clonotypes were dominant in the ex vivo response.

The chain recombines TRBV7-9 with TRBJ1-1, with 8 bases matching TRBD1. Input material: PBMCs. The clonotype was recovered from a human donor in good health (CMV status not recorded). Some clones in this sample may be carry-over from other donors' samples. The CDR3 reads CASSPLTGDRNTEAFF. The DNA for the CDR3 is TGTGCCAGCAGCCCATTGACAGGGGACAGGAACACTGAAGCTTTCTTT.